The 7 T cell receptor beta chains below were found in one sample sequenced in a study of metastatic and nonmetastatic thyroid tumors. TCRdb ran MiXCR on the PCR reads. The table lists roughly 39,000 clones, approximately 44% of them singletons. None of the patients had undergone any treatment ahead of thyroid surgery. Sequenced sample: tumor tissue. Receptor source: a male donor with papillary thyroid cancer or a benign thyroid nodule (not recorded which). Some clones in this sample may be carry-over from other donors' samples.

The chain employs TRBV5-4 and TRBJ2-3; 8 bases map to TRBD2. The germline V gene has CDR1 SGHNT and CDR2 YYREEE (reference sequence). The J segment lost 3 bases and the V segment lost 3 bases, leaving 12 bases of the junction unmatched. The length of the CDR3 is 17 residues. The CDR3 region has the DNA TGTGCCAGCAGCTCGGGGGTTGCGGGAGGAGGGACAGATACGCAGTATTTT. Translating it yields CASSSGVAGGGTDTQYF.

The chain employs TRBV24-1 and TRBJ2-1; TRBD2 aligns across 7 bases. Trimming at V came to 3 bases and at J to 4 bases, leaving 11 bases not matched to a gene. This CDR3 comprises 17 residues. The germline V gene has CDR1 KGHDR and CDR2 SFDVKD. CDR3 residues: CATSDGWSAGLYNEQFF. In DNA, the CDR3 is TGTGCCACCAGTGATGGGTGGTCAGCGGGATTGTACAATGAGCAGTTCTTC.

The chain recombines TRBV15 with TRBJ2-7; possible D gene TRBD1, 6 bases. V was cut by 5 bases and J by 2 bases, with 10 bases left in between. Per germline, CDR1 LNHNV and CDR2 YYDKDF (reference sequence). The CDR3 is 13 residues long. Here the CDR3 reads CATSVRQAYEQYF. CDR3 in DNA: TGTGCCACCAGCGTGCGACAGGCCTACGAGCAGTACTTC.

The V gene is TRBV6-1, the J gene TRBJ2-5, with 8 bases lining up with TRBD2. Per germline, CDR1 MNHNS and CDR2 SASEGT. The CDR3 totals 15 residues. Trimming cost V 7 bases and J 4 bases; bases outside gene matches: 11. Here the CDR3 reads CASTQTGGGGETQYF. The CDR3 DNA reads TGTGCCAGCACCCAGACGGGGGGGGGTGGAGAGACCCAGTACTTC.

This clone was counted only a few times. The chain combines TRBV6-1 with TRBJ2-5; D is uncertain. Germline lookup yields CDR1 MNHNS and CDR2 SASEGT. This CDR3 region has 11 residues. The V end was cut by 7 bases, the J end by 5 bases, with 8 bases between. The CDR3 loop is CASKTLETQYF. The CDR3 nucleotides are TGTGCCAGCAAGACATTGGAGACCCAGTACTTC.

The rearrangement links TRBV4-2 to TRBJ2-7; 7 nucleotides agree with TRBD2. Germline trimming cut 0 bases from V and 0 bases from J; bases unmatched to any gene: 8. Germline CDR1 reads LGHNA; CDR2 reads YNFKEQ. CDR3 size: 17 residues. CDR3 DNA: TGTGCCAGCAGCCAAGAGGTAGCGGGCCCTCTCTCCTACGAGCAGTACTTC. Protein: CASSQEVAGPLSYEQYF.

This clone was recorded a few times. This rearrangement joins TRBV6-1 to TRBJ2-1, with D possibly matching TRBD2 (6 bases). Looked up from germline, CDR1 is MNHNS and CDR2 is SASEGT. The V and J ends lost 8 bases and 4 bases respectively, with 15 bases between them. The CDR3 sequence is 14 residues long. The CDR3: CASSTSGRYNEQFF. The CDR3 nucleotides are TGTGCCAGCTCCACGAGCGGGCGATACAATGAGCAGTTCTTC.